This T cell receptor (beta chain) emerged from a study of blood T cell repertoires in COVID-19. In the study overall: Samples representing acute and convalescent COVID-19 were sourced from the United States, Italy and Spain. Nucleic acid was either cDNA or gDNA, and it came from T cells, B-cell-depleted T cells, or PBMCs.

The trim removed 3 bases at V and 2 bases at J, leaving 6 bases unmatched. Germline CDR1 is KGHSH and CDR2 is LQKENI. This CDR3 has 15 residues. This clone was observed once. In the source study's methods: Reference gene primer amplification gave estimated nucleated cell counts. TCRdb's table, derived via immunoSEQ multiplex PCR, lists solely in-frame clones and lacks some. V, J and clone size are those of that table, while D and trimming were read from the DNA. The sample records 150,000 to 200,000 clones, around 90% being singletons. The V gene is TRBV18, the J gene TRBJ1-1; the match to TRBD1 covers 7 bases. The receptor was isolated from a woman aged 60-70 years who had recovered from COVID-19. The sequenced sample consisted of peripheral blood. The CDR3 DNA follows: TGTGCCAGCTCACCCTGGGACAGTGAAAACACTGAAGCTTTCTTT. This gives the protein CASSPWDSENTEAFF.